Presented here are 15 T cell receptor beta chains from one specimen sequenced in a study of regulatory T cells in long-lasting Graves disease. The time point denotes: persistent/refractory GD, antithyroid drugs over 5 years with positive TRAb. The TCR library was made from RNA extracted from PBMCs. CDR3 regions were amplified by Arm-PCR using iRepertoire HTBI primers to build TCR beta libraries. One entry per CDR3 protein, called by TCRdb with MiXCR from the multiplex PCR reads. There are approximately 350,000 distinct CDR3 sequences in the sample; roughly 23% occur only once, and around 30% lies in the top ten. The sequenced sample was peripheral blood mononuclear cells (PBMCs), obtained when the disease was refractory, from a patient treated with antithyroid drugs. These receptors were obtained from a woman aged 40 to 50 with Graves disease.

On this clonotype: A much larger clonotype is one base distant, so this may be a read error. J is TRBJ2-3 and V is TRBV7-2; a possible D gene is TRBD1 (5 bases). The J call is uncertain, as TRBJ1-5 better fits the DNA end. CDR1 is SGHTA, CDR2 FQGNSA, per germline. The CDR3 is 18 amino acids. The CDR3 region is CASSPTPSRAFDTDTQHF. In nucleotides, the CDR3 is TGTGCCAGCAGCCCAACCCCGTCCAGGGCGTTTGACACAGATACGCAGCATTTT.

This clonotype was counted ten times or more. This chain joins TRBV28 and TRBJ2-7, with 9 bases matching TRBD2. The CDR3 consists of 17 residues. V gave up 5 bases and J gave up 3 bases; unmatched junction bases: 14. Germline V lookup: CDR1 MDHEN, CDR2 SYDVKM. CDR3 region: CASSLSLKREENYEQYF. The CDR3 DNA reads TGTGCCAGCAGTCTATCCCTTAAGCGGGAGGAGAACTACGAGCAGTACTTC.

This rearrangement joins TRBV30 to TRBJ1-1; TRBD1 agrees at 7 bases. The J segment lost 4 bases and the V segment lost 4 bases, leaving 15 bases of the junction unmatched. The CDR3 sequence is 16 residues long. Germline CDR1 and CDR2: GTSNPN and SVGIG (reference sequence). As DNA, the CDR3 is TGTGCCTGGAAGTTGTCAGGGGGAGGCGGTGGCACTGAAGCTTTCTTT. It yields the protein CAWKLSGGGGGTEAFF.

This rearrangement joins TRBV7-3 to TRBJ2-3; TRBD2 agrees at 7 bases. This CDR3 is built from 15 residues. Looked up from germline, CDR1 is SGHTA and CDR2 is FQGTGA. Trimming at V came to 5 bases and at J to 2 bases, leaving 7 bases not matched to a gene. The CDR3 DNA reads TGTGCCAGCAGCACTTGGGGGGGAGCCACAGATACGCAGTATTTT. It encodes CASSTWGGATDTQYF.

The CDR3 nucleotides read TGTGCCAGCAGCCGATTAGCGGGAGTTGGAGAGACCCAGTACTTC. Translating it yields CASSRLAGVGETQYF. The V and J genes are TRBV3-1 and TRBJ2-5; 9 positions match TRBD2. Trimming at V came to 4 bases and at J to 4 bases, leaving 7 bases not matched to a gene. CDR1 and CDR2 (germline): LGHDT, YNNKEL (reference sequence). The CDR3 has 15 residues.

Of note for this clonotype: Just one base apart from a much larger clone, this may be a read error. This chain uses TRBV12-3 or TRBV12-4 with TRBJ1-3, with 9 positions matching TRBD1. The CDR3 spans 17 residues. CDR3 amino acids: CASTLGTGRDSGDTIYF. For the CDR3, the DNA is TGTGCCAGCACCCTGGGGACAGGGAGAGACTCTGGAGACACCATATATTTT.

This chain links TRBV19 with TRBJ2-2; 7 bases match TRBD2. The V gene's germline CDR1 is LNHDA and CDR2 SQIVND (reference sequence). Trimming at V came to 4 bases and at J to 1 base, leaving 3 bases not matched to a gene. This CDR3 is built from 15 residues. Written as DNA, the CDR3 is TGTGCCAGTAGTACTAGCGGACAGAACACCGGGGAGCTGTTTTTT. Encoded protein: CASSTSGQNTGELFF.

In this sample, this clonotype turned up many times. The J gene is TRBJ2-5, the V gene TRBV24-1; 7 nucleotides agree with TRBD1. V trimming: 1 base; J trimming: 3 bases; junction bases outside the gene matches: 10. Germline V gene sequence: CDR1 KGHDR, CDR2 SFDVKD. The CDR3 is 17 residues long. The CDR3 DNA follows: TGTGCCACCAGTGATTTCGGGCTGGGACAGACGGAAGAGACCCAGTACTTC. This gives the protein CATSDFGLGQTEETQYF.

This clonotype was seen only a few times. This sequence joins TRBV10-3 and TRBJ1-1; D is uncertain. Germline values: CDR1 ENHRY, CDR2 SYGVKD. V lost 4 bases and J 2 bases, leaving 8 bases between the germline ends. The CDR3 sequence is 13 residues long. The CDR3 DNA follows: TGTGCCATCAGTGTTTGGTCAAACACTGAAGCTTTCTTT. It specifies CAISVWSNTEAFF.

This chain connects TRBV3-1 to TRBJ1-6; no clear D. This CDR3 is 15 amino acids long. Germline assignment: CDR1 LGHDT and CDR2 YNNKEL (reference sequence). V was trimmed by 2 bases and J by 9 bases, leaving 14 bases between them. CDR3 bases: TGTGCCAGCAGCCAAAGACGTGGCGGATTTTCACCCCTCCACTTT. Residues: CASSQRRGGFSPLHF.

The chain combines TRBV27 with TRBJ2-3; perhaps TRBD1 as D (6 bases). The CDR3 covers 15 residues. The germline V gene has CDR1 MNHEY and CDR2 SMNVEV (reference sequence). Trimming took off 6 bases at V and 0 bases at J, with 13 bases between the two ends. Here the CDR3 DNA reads TGTGCCAGCAGCATCAGGGGAAGGAGCACAGATACGCAGTATTTT. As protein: CASSIRGRSTDTQYF.

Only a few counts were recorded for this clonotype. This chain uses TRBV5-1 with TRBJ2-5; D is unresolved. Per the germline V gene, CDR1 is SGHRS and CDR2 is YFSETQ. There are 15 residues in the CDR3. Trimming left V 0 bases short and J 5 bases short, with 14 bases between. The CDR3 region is CASSLVSIPGETQYF. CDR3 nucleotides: TGCGCCAGCAGCTTGGTGTCCATCCCTGGGGAGACCCAGTACTTC.

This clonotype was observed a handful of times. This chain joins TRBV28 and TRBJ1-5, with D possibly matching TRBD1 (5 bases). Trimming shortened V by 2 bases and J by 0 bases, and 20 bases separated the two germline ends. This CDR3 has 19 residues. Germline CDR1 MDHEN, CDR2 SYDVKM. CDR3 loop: CASSLVPGVSFNSNQPQHF. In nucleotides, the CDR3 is TGTGCCAGCAGTTTAGTTCCGGGGGTTTCTTTTAATAGCAATCAGCCCCAGCATTTT.

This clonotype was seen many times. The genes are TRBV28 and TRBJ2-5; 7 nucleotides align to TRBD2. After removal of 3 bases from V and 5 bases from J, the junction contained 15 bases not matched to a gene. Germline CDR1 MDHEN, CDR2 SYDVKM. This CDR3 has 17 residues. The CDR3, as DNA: TGTGCCAGCAGTTTTGGTCGATGGGGGGGTCTAGTGGAGACCCAGTACTTC. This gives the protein CASSFGRWGGLVETQYF.

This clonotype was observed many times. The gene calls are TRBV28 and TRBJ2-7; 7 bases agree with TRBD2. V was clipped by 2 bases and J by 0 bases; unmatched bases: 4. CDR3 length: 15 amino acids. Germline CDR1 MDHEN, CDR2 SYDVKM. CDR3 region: CASSLSGGGSYEQYF. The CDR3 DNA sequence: TGTGCCAGCAGTTTAAGCGGCGGGGGCTCCTACGAGCAGTACTTC.